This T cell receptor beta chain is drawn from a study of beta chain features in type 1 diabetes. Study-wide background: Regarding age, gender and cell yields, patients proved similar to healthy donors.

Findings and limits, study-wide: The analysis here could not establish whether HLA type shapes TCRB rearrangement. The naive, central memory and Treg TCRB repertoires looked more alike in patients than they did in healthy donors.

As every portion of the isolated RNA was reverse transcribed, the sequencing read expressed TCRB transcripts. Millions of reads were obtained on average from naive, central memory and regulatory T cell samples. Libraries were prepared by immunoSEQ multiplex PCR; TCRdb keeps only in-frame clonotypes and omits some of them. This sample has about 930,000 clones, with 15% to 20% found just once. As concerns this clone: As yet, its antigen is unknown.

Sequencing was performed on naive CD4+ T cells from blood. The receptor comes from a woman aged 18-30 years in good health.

The CDR3 DNA follows: TGTGCCAGTAGTTTTGGCACGAAGAACACCGGGGAGCTGTTTTTT. Translation gives CASSFGTKNTGELFF. This chain uses TRBV19 with TRBJ2-2; D gene uncertain. V dropped 5 bases and J dropped 1 base, with 11 bases sitting between them. This CDR3 is built from 15 residues. In germline, CDR1 is LNHDA, CDR2 SQIVND (reference sequence).